This T cell receptor (beta chain) was captured by sequencing in a study of control samples from healthy donors and cancer patients. Some clones are missing from TCRdb's copy, which holds only in-frame ones; the method was immunoSEQ multiplex PCR. The data show approximately 90,000 clones, with about 85% seen just once and approximately 20% held by the top ten. V lost 6 bases, J lost 6 bases, and 18 bases lay in between. The CDR3 runs 15 residues. Germline V CDR1 and CDR2: LNHDA, SQIVND (reference sequence). The TCR was taken from a man aged 30-40 years in good health. The gene calls are TRBV19 and TRBJ2-1; possibly TRBD2 for D (5 bases). The specimen was blood. The CDR3 here is CASSRRTPRSNEQFF. DNA for the CDR3: TGTGCCAGTAGCAGACGGACTCCCCGGTCCAATGAGCAGTTCTTC.